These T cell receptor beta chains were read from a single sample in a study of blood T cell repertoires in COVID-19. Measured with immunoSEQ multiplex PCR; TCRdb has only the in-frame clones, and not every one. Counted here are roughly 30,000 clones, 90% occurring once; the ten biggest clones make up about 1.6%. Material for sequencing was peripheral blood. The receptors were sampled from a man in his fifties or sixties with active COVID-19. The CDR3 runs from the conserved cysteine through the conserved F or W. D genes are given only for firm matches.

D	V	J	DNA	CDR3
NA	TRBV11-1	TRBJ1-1	TGTGCCAGCAGCCCGCGGAGGTTGGACACTGAAGCTTTCTTT	CASSPRRLDTEAFF
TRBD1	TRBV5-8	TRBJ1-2	TGTGCCAGCAGCTTGGCCGCAGGGGGCCCCTATGGCTACACCTTC	CASSLAAGGPYGYTF
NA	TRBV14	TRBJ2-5	TGTGCCAGCAGCCTAGACATTCAAGAGACCCAGTACTTC	CASSLDIQETQYF
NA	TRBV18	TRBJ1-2	TGTGCCAGCTCACTGAAGGACAGCGCTAACTATGGCTACACCTTC	CASSLKDSANYGYTF
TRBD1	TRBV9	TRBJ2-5	TGTGCCAGCAGCGTAGATGGGGCACAGGGGGAGACCCAGTACTTC	CASSVDGAQGETQYF
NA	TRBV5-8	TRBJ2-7	TGTGCCAGCAGCTTGGGAACAGGGTTCGGAGAGCAGTACTTC	CASSLGTGFGEQYF
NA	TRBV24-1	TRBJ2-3	TGTGCCACCAGCCGGCCGGGGGGCGGCACCACAGATACGCAGTATTTT	CATSRPGGGTTDTQYF
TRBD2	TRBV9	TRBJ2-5	TGTGCCAGCAGCGCGGGACTAGCGGGACAAGAGACCCAGTACTTC	CASSAGLAGQETQYF
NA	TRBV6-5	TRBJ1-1	TGTGCCAGCAGTTACTCGACACAGGGCGCTGAAGCTTTCTTT	CASSYSTQGAEAFF
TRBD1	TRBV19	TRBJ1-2	TGTGCCAGTAGTACCACGGGACAGGCTATTAACTATGGCTACACCTTC	CASSTTGQAINYGYTF
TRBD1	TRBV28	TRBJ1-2	TGTGCCAGCGGGGTGAGGGGACAGAAATATGGCTACACCTTC	CASGVRGQKYGYTF
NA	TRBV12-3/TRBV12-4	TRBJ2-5	TGTGCCAGCAGTTTCTTAGAGACCCAGTACTTC	CASSFLETQYF
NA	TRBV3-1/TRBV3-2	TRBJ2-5	TGTGCCAGCAGCCAACTTTCCCTAGCGGAGACCCAGTACTTC	CASSQLSLAETQYF
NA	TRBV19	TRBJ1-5	TGTGCCAGTAGTTTGTTTCCGGTTGCGGGCAGCAATCAGCCCCAGCATTTT	CASSLFPVAGSNQPQHF